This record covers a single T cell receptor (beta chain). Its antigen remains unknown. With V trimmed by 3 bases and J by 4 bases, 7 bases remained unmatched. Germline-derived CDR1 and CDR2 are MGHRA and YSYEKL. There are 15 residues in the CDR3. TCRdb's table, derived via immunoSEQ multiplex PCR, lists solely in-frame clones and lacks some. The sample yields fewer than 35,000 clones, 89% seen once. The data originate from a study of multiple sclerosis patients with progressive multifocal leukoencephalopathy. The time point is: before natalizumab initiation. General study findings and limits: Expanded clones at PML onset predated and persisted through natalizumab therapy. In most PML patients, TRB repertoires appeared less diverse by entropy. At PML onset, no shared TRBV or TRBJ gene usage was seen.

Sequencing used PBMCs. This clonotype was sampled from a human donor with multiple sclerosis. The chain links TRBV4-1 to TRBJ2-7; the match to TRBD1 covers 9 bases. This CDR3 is CASSQDRGVGYEQYF. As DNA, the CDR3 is TGCGCCAGCAGCCAGGACAGGGGAGTGGGGTACGAGCAGTACTTC.